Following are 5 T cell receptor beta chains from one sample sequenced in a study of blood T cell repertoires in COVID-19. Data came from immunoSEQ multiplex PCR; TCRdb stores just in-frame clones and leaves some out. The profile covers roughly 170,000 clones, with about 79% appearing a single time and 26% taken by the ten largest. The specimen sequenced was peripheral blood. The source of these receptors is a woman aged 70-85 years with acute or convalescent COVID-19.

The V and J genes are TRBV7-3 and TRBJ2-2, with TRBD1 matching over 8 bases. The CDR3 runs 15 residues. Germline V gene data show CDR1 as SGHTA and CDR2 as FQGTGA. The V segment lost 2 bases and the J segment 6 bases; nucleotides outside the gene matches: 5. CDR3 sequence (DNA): TGTGCCAGCAGCTTAGCGACAGGGGTCCCCGGGGAGCTGTTTTTT. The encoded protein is CASSLATGVPGELFF.

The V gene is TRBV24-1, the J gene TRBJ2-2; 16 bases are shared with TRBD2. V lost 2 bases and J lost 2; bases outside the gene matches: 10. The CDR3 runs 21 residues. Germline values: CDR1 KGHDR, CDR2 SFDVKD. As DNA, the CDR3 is TGTGCCACCAGTGATTCCCTCTTCGGGACTAGCGGGAGGGCCAACACCGGGGAGCTGTTTTTT. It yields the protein CATSDSLFGTSGRANTGELFF.

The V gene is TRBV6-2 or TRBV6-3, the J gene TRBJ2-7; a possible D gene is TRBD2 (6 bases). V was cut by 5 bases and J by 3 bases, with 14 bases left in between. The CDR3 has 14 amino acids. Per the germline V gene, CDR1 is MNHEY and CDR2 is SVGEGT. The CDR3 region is CASSPPGGIYEQYF. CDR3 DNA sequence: TGTGCCAGCAGTCCCCCCGGGGGAATCTACGAGCAGTACTTC.

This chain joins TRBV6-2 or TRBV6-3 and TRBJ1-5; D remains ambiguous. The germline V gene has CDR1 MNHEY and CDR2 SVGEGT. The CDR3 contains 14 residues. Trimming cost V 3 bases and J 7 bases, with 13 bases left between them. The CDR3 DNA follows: TGTGCCAGCAGTTATTCCGGGGTTGGGCAGCCCCAGCATTTT. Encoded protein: CASSYSGVGQPQHF.

CDR3 residues: CASTTNGQASVDEQFF. The CDR3 DNA follows: TGCGCCAGCACCACCAACGGACAGGCCTCGGTGGATGAGCAGTTCTTC. This rearrangement joins TRBV5-1 to TRBJ2-1; 7 bases fit TRBD1. The V segment lost 6 bases and the J segment 8 bases; nucleotides outside the gene matches: 17. CDR3 length equals 16 residues. Germline V gives CDR1 SGHRS, CDR2 YFSETQ.